The 19 T cell receptor beta chains in this list originate from one sample, sequenced in a study of CD8 T cells in Susac syndrome. When the RNA was reverse transcribed, random hexamers were used with an input of roughly 0.45 to 1 ug. TCRdb passed the immunoSEQ multiplex PCR reads through MiXCR, listing each CDR3 protein once. The sample shows about 130,000 distinct CDR3 sequences, around 95% of them seen only once. The sequenced sample was CD8+ T cells from PBMCs. The source is a human donor with Susac syndrome.

The V and J genes are TRBV14 and TRBJ2-5, with 7 positions matching TRBD2. J gave up 0 bases and V 1 base, and 8 bases lay outside the gene matches. CDR1 is SGHDN, CDR2 FVKESK, per germline. This CDR3 is 17 amino acids long. CDR3 sequence (DNA): TGTGCCAGCAGCCAAGGGTTTTCAAGCGGGGACCAAGAGACCCAGTACTTC. Protein: CASSQGFSSGDQETQYF.

The chain carries TRBV9 and TRBJ2-1, with TRBD2 matching 12 bases. Germline CDR1 is SGDLS and CDR2 is YYNGEE. The CDR3 loop spans 17 amino acids. Germline trimming cut 0 bases from V and 8 bases from J; bases unmatched to any gene: 9. CDR3 protein: CASSVEKTSGSRDEQFF. CDR3 nucleotide sequence: TGTGCCAGCAGCGTAGAAAAGACTAGCGGGAGTAGGGATGAGCAGTTCTTC.

The chain is built from TRBV7-9 and TRBJ2-1; 12 bases fit TRBD2. The V gene's germline CDR1 is SEHNR and CDR2 FQNEAQ (reference sequence). The V gene end was trimmed by 3 bases and the J gene end by 10 bases; junction bases not matched to a gene: 10. The CDR3 consists of 16 residues. Here the CDR3 reads CASSLAASGGAHEQFF. CDR3 nucleotide sequence: TGTGCCAGCAGCTTGGCCGCTAGCGGGGGGGCCCACGAGCAGTTCTTC. Combining the CDR3 with reference TRBV7-9 and TRBJ2-1 gives the whole variable domain DTGVSQNPRHKITKRGQNVTFRCDPISEHNRLYWYRQTLGQGPEFLTYFQNEAQLEKSRLLSDRFSAERPKGSFSTLEIQRTEQGDSAMYLCASSLAASGGAHEQFFGPGTRLTVL.

The chain carries TRBV2 and TRBJ2-7; maybe TRBD1 (5 bases). This CDR3 is 17 amino acids long. V was pared by 6 bases and J by 3 bases, with 24 bases between. CDR1 and CDR2 from the germline V gene are SNHLY and FYNNEI. As DNA, the CDR3 is TGTGCCAGCAGGAAACCCCGTGGGGCGTCGGCAGACTACGAGCAGTACTTC. This translates into CASRKPRGASADYEQYF.

The chain combines TRBV29-1 with TRBJ2-1; TRBD2 might be the D (6 bases). The CDR3 totals 18 residues. The V end was cut by 0 bases, the J end by 0 bases, with 18 bases between. Per germline, CDR1 SQVTM and CDR2 ANQGSEA. CDR3 in DNA: TGCAGCGTTGAAGATGGAGGGAAGGAGGGGTTCTCCTACAATGAGCAGTTCTTC. This translates into CSVEDGGKEGFSYNEQFF.

This chain joins TRBV5-4 and TRBJ2-7; possibly TRBD1 for D (5 bases). The CDR3 is made up of 16 amino acids. Looked up from germline, CDR1 is SGHNT and CDR2 is YYREEE (reference sequence). V lost 0 bases, J lost 5 bases, and 18 bases lay in between. CDR3 sequence reads: CASSLDMGPRSDEQYF. The CDR3 DNA sequence: TGTGCCAGCAGCTTGGATATGGGGCCGCGGTCCGACGAGCAGTACTTC.

The chain carries TRBV14 and TRBJ1-2; unclear D gene. V dropped 0 bases and J dropped 3 bases, with 14 bases sitting between them. Germline values: CDR1 SGHDN, CDR2 FVKESK. The CDR3 has 16 amino acids. For the CDR3, the DNA is TGTGCCAGCAGCCAAGAAGCGGATAGATATTACTATGGCTACACCTTC. Protein: CASSQEADRYYYGYTF.

CDR3 sequence (DNA): TGCGCCAGCAGCTCCGGGGGTTCAATTGAGCAGTTCTTC. It yields the protein CASSSGGSIEQFF. The rearrangement uses TRBV5-1 and TRBJ2-1, with D perhaps TRBD2 (6 bases). Trimming stripped 3 bases from V and 9 bases from J, with 13 bases between. Per the germline V gene, CDR1 is SGHRS and CDR2 is YFSETQ. The CDR3 is made up of 13 amino acids. Full variable domain (outside the CDR3, taken from reference TRBV5-1 and TRBJ2-1): KAGVTQTPRYLIKTRGQQVTLSCSPISGHRSVSWYQQTPGQGLQFLFEYFSETQRNKGNFPGRFSGRQFSNSRSEMNVSTLELGDSALYLCASSSGGSIEQFFGPGTRLTVL.

The rearrangement joins TRBV19 to TRBJ1-1; D is undetermined. V lost 3 bases to trimming and J lost 1 base, with 6 bases between them. Germline-derived CDR1 and CDR2 are LNHDA and SQIVND (reference sequence). CDR3 length equals 13 residues. CDR3 residues: CASSILGNTEAFF. CDR3 DNA sequence: TGTGCCAGTAGTATCCTGGGGAACACTGAAGCTTTCTTT.

The chain couples TRBV9 to TRBJ1-2; 8 bases are a match to TRBD1. This CDR3 has 16 amino acids. Unmatched junction bases numbered 7, after V lost 0 bases and J lost 3 bases. Germline loops: CDR1 SGDLS, CDR2 YYNGEE. The CDR3 region is CASSVASQGADYGYTF. In DNA form, the CDR3 reads TGTGCCAGCAGCGTAGCGTCCCAGGGGGCGGACTATGGCTACACCTTC.

CDR3 coding DNA: TGTGCCAGTACCATTATGGGGGGACAGAATCAGCCCCAGCATTTT. This encodes CASTIMGGQNQPQHF. This chain connects TRBV19 to TRBJ1-5, with 7 bases identical to TRBD1. V trimming: 7 bases; J trimming: 4 bases; junction bases outside the gene matches: 10. The CDR3 loop spans 15 amino acids. Germline-derived CDR1 and CDR2 are LNHDA and SQIVND (reference sequence).

The chain links TRBV20-1 to TRBJ2-7; D unresolved. The germline gives CDR1 DFQATT, CDR2 SNEGSKA (reference sequence). Trimming removed 3 bases from V and 7 bases from J, with 16 bases in between. The CDR3 is 13 residues long. CDR3 region: CSASLGFSREQYF. CDR3 DNA sequence: TGCAGTGCTAGTCTGGGGTTTTCGAGAGAGCAGTACTTC.

The chain has TRBV6-5 and TRBJ2-3; D uncertain. The germline CDR1 and CDR2 sequences are MNHEY and SVGAGI. This CDR3 is built from 13 residues. V lost 5 bases and J 0 bases, leaving 6 bases between the germline ends. The CDR3 nucleotides read TGTGCCAGCAGTGTACAGAGCACAGATACGCAGTATTTT. Translated: CASSVQSTDTQYF.

This clonotype has only one observation. The V call is TRBV4-1, the J call TRBJ2-1; 9 bases fit TRBD1. There are 15 residues in the CDR3. With V trimmed by 1 base and J by 7 bases, 5 bases remained unmatched. CDR1 and CDR2 (germline): MGHRA, YSYEKL. The CDR3 nucleotides are TGCGCCAGCAGCCAAGCTGACAGGGGGGGTAATGAGCAGTTCTTC. Protein sequence: CASSQADRGGNEQFF.

This rearrangement joins TRBV20-1 to TRBJ2-2; 8 bases are shared with TRBD2. Looked up from germline, CDR1 is DFQATT and CDR2 is SNEGSKA (reference sequence). This CDR3 contains 17 residues. Unmatched junction bases numbered 9, after V lost 3 bases and J lost 0 bases. This CDR3 is CSARASGFQPNTGELFF. The DNA for the CDR3 is TGCAGTGCTAGGGCTAGCGGGTTTCAGCCGAACACCGGGGAGCTGTTTTTT.

The chain carries TRBV5-4 and TRBJ1-4; no firm D call. Germline assignment: CDR1 SGHNT and CDR2 YYREEE (reference sequence). Between the trimmed V and J ends, which lost 5 bases and 5 bases, there was a span of 16 bases. There are 15 residues in the CDR3. The CDR3 here is CASSRGPDGNEKLFF. CDR3 DNA sequence: TGTGCCAGCAGTCGAGGACCCGACGGAAATGAAAAACTGTTTTTT.

The chain uses TRBV29-1 and TRBJ1-1, with a tentative D call TRBD1 (5 bases). Germline-derived CDR1 and CDR2 are SQVTM and ANQGSEA. The CDR3 loop spans 13 amino acids. With 1 base removed from V and 7 bases from J, the gap between germline ends came to 13 bases. The CDR3 coding sequence is TGCAGCGTTGAAGGCGGGGGGAGTAGTGAAGCTTTCTTT. Translating gives CSVEGGGSSEAFF.

J is TRBJ1-1 and V is TRBV28; no clear D. The CDR3 loop spans 14 amino acids. Germline-derived CDR1 and CDR2 are MDHEN and SYDVKM. V was cut by 5 bases and J by 5 bases, with 15 bases left in between. The CDR3, as DNA: TGTGCCAGCAGTGTTGACACCGCGGGGACTGAAGCTTTCTTT. Encoded protein: CASSVDTAGTEAFF.

The chain combines TRBV4-1 with TRBJ1-4; a weak D match, TRBD1 (5 bases). CDR1 is MGHRA, CDR2 YSYEKL, per germline. CDR3 size: 20 residues. V was pared by 1 base and J by 0 bases, with 21 bases between. CDR3 residues: CASSQGPQVALPSTNEKLFF. DNA of the CDR3: TGCGCCAGCAGCCAAGGGCCACAGGTCGCTCTCCCTTCAACTAATGAAAAACTGTTTTTT.